Listed below are T cell receptor beta chains from one sample, sequenced in a study of CD4+ T cells in melanoma. Sequencing was performed with immunoSEQ multiplex PCR; in TCRdb, only in-frame clones are kept and a portion is missing. Of approximately 20,000 clones listed, around four fifths are singletons. What was sequenced was cells from a culture (not recorded whether cultured in vitro). The source is a human donor with melanoma. Both conserved end residues are part of each CDR3. D genes are given only for firm matches. Some rows have no size entry. The others give once, few or many, or a class for an expanded clone.

j_call	clone_size	v_call	d_call	cdr3_nt	cdr3_aa
TRBJ1-1	NA	TRBV4-2	NA	TGTGCCAGCAGCCAAGCCGCGGTCCTGGCTGAAGCTTTCTTT	CASSQAAVLAEAFF
TRBJ1-1	NA	TRBV10-3	NA	TGTGCCATCAGTGGGGGAATCACTGAAGCTTTCTTT	CAISGGITEAFF
TRBJ2-1	NA	TRBV11-3	NA	TGTGCCAGCAGCTTATCTGGTACAAACTACAATGAGCAGTTCTTC	CASSLSGTNYNEQFF
TRBJ2-6	NA	TRBV15	TRBD2	TGTGCCACCCTGAACGGGGGGGCTGGGGCCAACGTCCTGACTTTC	CATLNGGAGANVLTF
TRBJ2-1	NA	TRBV11-3	TRBD2	TGTGCCAGCAGCTTAAGAGCCCCGGGGGGTGAGCAGTTCTTC	CASSLRAPGGEQFF
TRBJ1-2	NA	TRBV7-9	NA	TGTGCCAGCAGCTTAGTAACGGGTTGGGGCTACACCTTC	CASSLVTGWGYTF
TRBJ2-7	NA	TRBV7-9	NA	TGTGCCAGCAGTAAGGGCTCCTTAGAGCAGTACTTC	CASSKGSLEQYF
TRBJ1-1	once	TRBV6-1	NA	TGTGCCAGCACCATAAAGGAGGGGACTGAAGCTTTCTTT	CASTIKEGTEAFF
TRBJ2-7	NA	TRBV5-6	NA	TGTGCCAGCAGCTTGGTACTACGGGGCAGACGCGAGCAGTACTTC	CASSLVLRGRREQYF
TRBJ2-1	few	TRBV18	NA	TGTGCCAGCTCACAGGGAACCGGCAATGAGCAGTTCTTC	CASSQGTGNEQFF
TRBJ1-5	NA	TRBV19	NA	TGTGCCAGTAGTTACACGGGGAGCAATCAGCCCCAGCATTTT	CASSYTGSNQPQHF
TRBJ1-1	once	TRBV27	TRBD1	TGTGCCAGCAGTGGCGGACAGGGACGAGCGGGCACTGAAGCTTTCTTT	CASSGGQGRAGTEAFF
TRBJ1-1	NA	TRBV5-1	TRBD1	TGCGCCAGCGGACCGACAGGGAGTTACACTGAAGCTTTCTTT	CASGPTGSYTEAFF
TRBJ2-2	NA	TRBV6-1	NA	TGTGCCAGCAGTGAAAGGCCGATGGAGAGTCGGGGGGAGCTGTTTTTT	CASSERPMESRGELFF
TRBJ1-1	NA	TRBV19	NA	TGTGCCACCCTGGGGGTTCGCACTGAAGCTTTCTTT	CATLGVRTEAFF
TRBJ1-1	NA	TRBV15	TRBD1	TGTGCCACCAGCAGGCCCCGGGACAGGCCCCTGAACACTGAAGCTTTCTTT	CATSRPRDRPLNTEAFF
TRBJ1-1	once	TRBV7-2	TRBD1	TGTGCCAGCAGCCTAAACCCGGGACAGGAGAAATATGCTTTCTTT	CASSLNPGQEKYAFF
TRBJ1-3	NA	TRBV5-1	NA	TGCGCCTCTCAAGAGGGGGGAGGAAACACCATATATTTT	CASQEGGGNTIYF
TRBJ1-6	NA	TRBV9	NA	TGTGCCAGCAGTAATACCCCCGGGAGCTCCTATAATTCACCCCTCCACTTT	CASSNTPGSSYNSPLHF
TRBJ2-1	NA	TRBV5-1	TRBD2	TGCGCCAGCCGTTTAGCGGGGCGAAACAATGAGCAGTTCTTC	CASRLAGRNNEQFF
TRBJ2-1	NA	TRBV7-6	TRBD2	TGTGCCAGCAGCCCAGACGGGGGGAATGAGCAGTTCTTC	CASSPDGGNEQFF
TRBJ1-1	NA	TRBV9	NA	TGTGCCAGCAGCGGAGAGGAGGGGCTCCTCGTGAACACTGAAGCTTTCTTT	CASSGEEGLLVNTEAFF
TRBJ2-3	NA	TRBV9	NA	TGTGCCAGCAGCGTACGATCAAACACAGATACGCAGTATTTT	CASSVRSNTDTQYF
TRBJ2-1	NA	TRBV20-1	NA	TGCAGTGCTAGCAACCGAACCCAGCAGTTCTTC	CSASNRTQQFF
TRBJ2-3	NA	TRBV6-5	NA	TGTGCCAGCAGTTACTCGAGTACCCCCACAGATACGCAGTATTTT	CASSYSSTPTDTQYF
TRBJ2-7	NA	TRBV27	TRBD1	TGTGCCAGCAGTTCCATCGGGACAGGGCACTCCTACGAGCAGTACTTC	CASSSIGTGHSYEQYF
TRBJ2-7	NA	TRBV4-2	NA	TGTGCCAGCAGCCCCGGACAATTCTACGAGCAGTACTTC	CASSPGQFYEQYF
TRBJ1-5	NA	TRBV6-5	NA	TGTGCCAGCAGCCGGGAGTATAGCAATCAGCCCCAGCATTTT	CASSREYSNQPQHF
TRBJ2-2	NA	TRBV7-2	NA	TGTGCCAGCAGCTTAACGTCGGGGGGCGCAACCGGGGAGCTGTTTTTT	CASSLTSGGATGELFF
TRBJ2-1	NA	TRBV6-1	NA	TGTGCCAGCAGAATTCCGGGACAAGAGCAGTTCTTC	CASRIPGQEQFF